This is a list of T cell receptor beta chains from one sample in a study of cytomegalovirus exposure and HLA in healthy donors. TCRdb keeps only in-frame clones here, not all; method: immunoSEQ multiplex PCR. The sample has some 55,000 clones, and its top ten clones hold approximately 6.8%. The specimen was PBMCs. The receptors were sampled from a woman aged 40 to 50 in good health and CMV-seronegative. Each CDR3 is given with its conserved first and last residue. The order of the fields is V gene, clone size, J gene, D gene, CDR3 protein, CDR3 DNA. A D gene is named only where the DNA matches it firmly. Expanded clones are given a class, and other clones once, few, many or no size at all.

TRBV6-5,NA,TRBJ2-1,TRBD2,CASSYSGTSFDEQFF,TGTGCCAGCAGTTACTCCGGGACTAGCTTCGATGAGCAGTTCTTC
TRBV28,NA,TRBJ1-2,TRBD1,CASTPDRVGGYTF,TGTGCCAGCACCCCGGACAGGGTGGGTGGCTACACCTTC
TRBV9,NA,TRBJ1-1,NA,CATGPMNTEAFF,TGTGCCACCGGTCCGATGAACACTGAAGCTTTCTTT
TRBV6-5,NA,TRBJ1-5,NA,CASSYGGGHSNQPQHF,TGTGCCAGCAGTTACGGGGGGGGACATAGCAATCAGCCCCAGCATTTT
TRBV30,NA,TRBJ2-7,TRBD2,CAWSEGLAGHYEQYF,TGTGCCTGGAGTGAGGGACTAGCGGGGCATTACGAGCAGTACTTC
TRBV18,NA,TRBJ2-7,TRBD1,CASSPPGQGVYEQYF,TGTGCCAGCTCACCTCCCGGACAGGGGGTCTACGAGCAGTACTTC
TRBV7-2,NA,TRBJ2-4,TRBD2,CASSPGTSGGGTKNIQYF,TGTGCCAGCAGCCCAGGGACTAGCGGGGGGGGGACCAAAAACATTCAGTACTTC
TRBV4-2,NA,TRBJ1-2,TRBD1,CASSPTPTPDRGDYGYTF,TGTGCCAGCAGCCCAACCCCCACTCCGGACAGGGGGGACTATGGCTACACCTTC
TRBV30,NA,TRBJ1-2,NA,CAWMRGGYGYTF,TGTGCCTGGATGAGGGGAGGCTATGGCTACACCTTC
TRBV6-5,NA,TRBJ2-5,NA,CASRPQALIQETQYF,TGTGCCAGCAGACCCCAGGCTCTGATCCAAGAGACCCAGTACTTC
TRBV19,medium-sized,TRBJ1-5,NA,CASAGDYYSNQPQHF,TGTGCCAGTGCAGGGGACTATTATAGCAATCAGCCCCAGCATTTT
TRBV6-1,NA,TRBJ1-5,TRBD1,CASSEAGTGNQPQHF,TGTGCCAGCAGTGAAGCTGGGACAGGCAATCAGCCCCAGCATTTT
TRBV7-2,NA,TRBJ2-3,TRBD2,CASSLASGSGTDTQYF,TGTGCCAGCAGCTTAGCTAGCGGGAGCGGCACAGATACGCAGTATTTT
TRBV18,NA,TRBJ2-7,NA,CASSPSLGYEQYF,TGTGCCAGCTCACCGAGTCTGGGCTACGAGCAGTACTTC
TRBV18,NA,TRBJ1-1,TRBD1,CASSPTGMNTEAFF,TGTGCCAGCTCACCGACAGGGATGAACACTGAAGCTTTCTTT
TRBV27,NA,TRBJ1-6,TRBD1,CASSLTPGTGYSPLHF,TGTGCCAGCAGTTTAACTCCCGGGACAGGGTATTCACCCCTCCACTTT
TRBV28,NA,TRBJ1-1,TRBD1,CASPPRAHQGEGQWAFF,TGTGCCAGCCCCCCCCGCGCCCATCAGGGGGAAGGCCAATGGGCTTTCTTT
TRBV30,NA,TRBJ2-3,NA,CAWSTLGADTQYF,TGTGCCTGGAGTACCTTGGGAGCAGATACGCAGTATTTT
TRBV7-9,NA,TRBJ1-4,TRBD1,CASSSSGTDPGGKLFF,TGTGCCAGCAGCTCATCTGGGACAGATCCCGGCGGAAAACTGTTTTTT
TRBV6-5,NA,TRBJ2-2,NA,CASSPLRETGELFF,TGTGCCAGCAGTCCCCTAAGGGAGACCGGGGAGCTGTTTTTT
TRBV19,NA,TRBJ1-5,TRBD1,CASSLTGIRNQPQHF,TGTGCCAGTAGCTTGACAGGGATAAGAAATCAGCCCCAGCATTTT
TRBV7-9,NA,TRBJ1-6,NA,CASSKGLNSPLHF,TGTGCCAGCAGCAAGGGGCTCAATTCACCCCTCCACTTT
TRBV4-2,NA,TRBJ1-5,NA,CASSQGPVGPGQPQHF,TGTGCCAGCAGCCAAGGACCAGTGGGGCCAGGGCAGCCCCAGCATTTT
TRBV5-8,NA,TRBJ2-1,TRBD1,CASSTLQGADYNEQFF,TGTGCCAGCAGCACACTACAGGGGGCGGACTACAATGAGCAGTTCTTC
TRBV20-1,NA,TRBJ1-2,NA,CSARDSYGYTF,TGCAGTGCCAGGGACTCCTATGGCTACACCTTC
TRBV10-3,NA,TRBJ1-1,NA,CAISEIGRDTEAFF,TGTGCCATCAGTGAAATTGGCAGGGACACTGAAGCTTTCTTT
TRBV30,NA,TRBJ1-5,TRBD1,CAWSFRDRGLQPQHF,TGTGCCTGGAGTTTCCGGGACAGGGGCTTGCAGCCCCAGCATTTT
TRBV5-6,NA,TRBJ1-2,NA,CASSLSGGYTF,TGTGCCAGCAGCTTGTCAGGAGGCTACACCTTC
TRBV7-3,NA,TRBJ2-7,TRBD1,CASSPDREIGEQYF,TGTGCCAGCAGCCCCGACAGGGAAATAGGGGAGCAGTACTTC
TRBV27,NA,TRBJ1-6,TRBD1,CASSLRTGAGNSPLHF,TGTGCCAGCAGTTTAAGGACAGGGGCGGGTAATTCACCCCTACACTTT
TRBV9,NA,TRBJ1-5,NA,CASSVDSSNQPQHF,TGTGCCAGCAGCGTAGACAGTAGCAATCAGCCCCAGCATTTT
TRBV19,NA,TRBJ2-5,TRBD2,CASSALGLAQETQYF,TGTGCCAGTAGTGCCCTGGGACTAGCTCAAGAGACCCAGTACTTC
TRBV6-1,NA,TRBJ1-2,TRBD1,CASSEVRDSYGYTF,TGTGCCAGCAGTGAAGTCCGGGACAGCTATGGCTACACCTTC
TRBV5-4,NA,TRBJ2-5,NA,CASSPTREETQYF,TGTGCCAGCAGCCCAACTAGGGAAGAGACCCAGTACTTC
TRBV7-9,NA,TRBJ1-1,TRBD1,CASSPYSTGGDEAFF,TGTGCCAGCAGCCCCTACTCGACAGGGGGGGATGAAGCTTTCTTT
TRBV19,NA,TRBJ1-6,NA,CASSIGAGVDSPLHF,TGTGCCAGTAGTATTGGGGCAGGGGTTGATTCACCCCTCCACTTT
TRBV5-4,NA,TRBJ1-6,NA,CASSLDYSPLHF,TGTGCCAGCAGCTTGGACTATTCACCCCTCCACTTT
TRBV5-1,NA,TRBJ1-2,TRBD1,CASSRDRGGAYGYTF,TGCGCCAGCAGCCGGGACAGGGGTGGGGCCTATGGCTACACCTTC
TRBV7-2,NA,TRBJ1-3,NA,CASSVTGAGNTIYF,TGTGCCAGCAGCGTGACAGGTGCTGGAAACACCATATATTTT
TRBV29-1,NA,TRBJ2-1,TRBD2,CSVAGTRRNNEQFF,TGCAGCGTTGCCGGGACTAGGAGGAACAATGAGCAGTTCTTC
TRBV19,NA,TRBJ2-7,TRBD1,CASSIDRRGREQYF,TGTGCCAGTAGTATAGATCGCAGGGGGCGCGAGCAGTACTTC
TRBV5-6,NA,TRBJ2-5,TRBD2,CASSTGLAGATQETQYF,TGTGCCAGCAGCACCGGACTAGCGGGGGCCACCCAAGAGACCCAGTACTTC
TRBV28,NA,TRBJ2-7,NA,CASTTLAKTGVYEQYF,TGTGCCAGTACAACCCTCGCTAAGACAGGAGTCTACGAGCAGTACTTC
TRBV6-5,NA,TRBJ2-1,NA,CASSYRWSSYNEQFF,TGTGCCAGCAGTTACCGGTGGTCCTCCTACAATGAGCAGTTCTTC
TRBV5-1,NA,TRBJ2-1,NA,CASKYTGSSYNEQFF,TGCGCCAGCAAATACACAGGAAGCTCCTACAATGAGCAGTTCTTC
TRBV5-1,NA,TRBJ1-1,TRBD1,CASSLEPGGSYTEAFF,TGCGCCAGCAGCTTGGAGCCAGGGGGGTCCTACACTGAAGCTTTCTTT
TRBV5-1,NA,TRBJ2-3,TRBD2,CASSLGNSGLAGLDTQYF,TGCGCCAGCAGCTTGGGCAACTCGGGACTAGCGGGCTTAGATACGCAGTATTTT
TRBV5-7,NA,TRBJ2-4,NA,CASSLPGAAKNIQYF,TGTGCCAGCAGCTTGCCAGGGGCAGCCAAAAACATTCAGTACTTC
TRBV15,NA,TRBJ1-4,NA,CATSRDPQMTNEKLFF,TGTGCCACCAGCAGAGATCCACAGATGACTAATGAAAAACTGTTTTTT
TRBV6-5,NA,TRBJ2-7,NA,CASSPRDWYYEQYF,TGTGCCAGCAGTCCCCGGGACTGGTACTACGAGCAGTACTTC
TRBV30,NA,TRBJ2-3,NA,CAWSERGRGTDTQYF,TGTGCCTGGAGTGAAAGGGGCCGGGGCACAGATACGCAGTATTTT
TRBV28,NA,TRBJ1-2,TRBD1,CASSGTGDGYTF,TGTGCCAGCAGTGGGACAGGGGATGGCTACACCTTC
TRBV28,NA,TRBJ1-2,NA,CASSLGGGAGYGYTF,TGTGCCAGCAGTTTGGGGGGGGGCGCTGGCTATGGCTACACCTTC
TRBV30,NA,TRBJ1-1,NA,CAWNPGLRVEAFF,TGTGCCTGGAATCCGGGACTAAGGGTGGAAGCTTTCTTT
TRBV5-1,NA,TRBJ1-6,TRBD1,CASSLETGQWSPLHF,TGCGCCAGCAGCTTGGAAACGGGACAGTGGTCACCCCTACACTTT
TRBV6-5,NA,TRBJ2-1,NA,CASSYSRDNEQFF,TGTGCCAGCAGTTACTCGCGGGACAATGAGCAGTTCTTC
TRBV7-2,NA,TRBJ1-5,NA,CASSWSDSRNQPQHF,TGTGCCAGCAGCTGGTCGGACAGTCGCAATCAGCCCCAGCATTTT
TRBV6-6,NA,TRBJ1-1,TRBD1,CASRVGQATEAFF,TGTGCCAGCAGAGTGGGACAGGCGACTGAAGCTTTCTTT